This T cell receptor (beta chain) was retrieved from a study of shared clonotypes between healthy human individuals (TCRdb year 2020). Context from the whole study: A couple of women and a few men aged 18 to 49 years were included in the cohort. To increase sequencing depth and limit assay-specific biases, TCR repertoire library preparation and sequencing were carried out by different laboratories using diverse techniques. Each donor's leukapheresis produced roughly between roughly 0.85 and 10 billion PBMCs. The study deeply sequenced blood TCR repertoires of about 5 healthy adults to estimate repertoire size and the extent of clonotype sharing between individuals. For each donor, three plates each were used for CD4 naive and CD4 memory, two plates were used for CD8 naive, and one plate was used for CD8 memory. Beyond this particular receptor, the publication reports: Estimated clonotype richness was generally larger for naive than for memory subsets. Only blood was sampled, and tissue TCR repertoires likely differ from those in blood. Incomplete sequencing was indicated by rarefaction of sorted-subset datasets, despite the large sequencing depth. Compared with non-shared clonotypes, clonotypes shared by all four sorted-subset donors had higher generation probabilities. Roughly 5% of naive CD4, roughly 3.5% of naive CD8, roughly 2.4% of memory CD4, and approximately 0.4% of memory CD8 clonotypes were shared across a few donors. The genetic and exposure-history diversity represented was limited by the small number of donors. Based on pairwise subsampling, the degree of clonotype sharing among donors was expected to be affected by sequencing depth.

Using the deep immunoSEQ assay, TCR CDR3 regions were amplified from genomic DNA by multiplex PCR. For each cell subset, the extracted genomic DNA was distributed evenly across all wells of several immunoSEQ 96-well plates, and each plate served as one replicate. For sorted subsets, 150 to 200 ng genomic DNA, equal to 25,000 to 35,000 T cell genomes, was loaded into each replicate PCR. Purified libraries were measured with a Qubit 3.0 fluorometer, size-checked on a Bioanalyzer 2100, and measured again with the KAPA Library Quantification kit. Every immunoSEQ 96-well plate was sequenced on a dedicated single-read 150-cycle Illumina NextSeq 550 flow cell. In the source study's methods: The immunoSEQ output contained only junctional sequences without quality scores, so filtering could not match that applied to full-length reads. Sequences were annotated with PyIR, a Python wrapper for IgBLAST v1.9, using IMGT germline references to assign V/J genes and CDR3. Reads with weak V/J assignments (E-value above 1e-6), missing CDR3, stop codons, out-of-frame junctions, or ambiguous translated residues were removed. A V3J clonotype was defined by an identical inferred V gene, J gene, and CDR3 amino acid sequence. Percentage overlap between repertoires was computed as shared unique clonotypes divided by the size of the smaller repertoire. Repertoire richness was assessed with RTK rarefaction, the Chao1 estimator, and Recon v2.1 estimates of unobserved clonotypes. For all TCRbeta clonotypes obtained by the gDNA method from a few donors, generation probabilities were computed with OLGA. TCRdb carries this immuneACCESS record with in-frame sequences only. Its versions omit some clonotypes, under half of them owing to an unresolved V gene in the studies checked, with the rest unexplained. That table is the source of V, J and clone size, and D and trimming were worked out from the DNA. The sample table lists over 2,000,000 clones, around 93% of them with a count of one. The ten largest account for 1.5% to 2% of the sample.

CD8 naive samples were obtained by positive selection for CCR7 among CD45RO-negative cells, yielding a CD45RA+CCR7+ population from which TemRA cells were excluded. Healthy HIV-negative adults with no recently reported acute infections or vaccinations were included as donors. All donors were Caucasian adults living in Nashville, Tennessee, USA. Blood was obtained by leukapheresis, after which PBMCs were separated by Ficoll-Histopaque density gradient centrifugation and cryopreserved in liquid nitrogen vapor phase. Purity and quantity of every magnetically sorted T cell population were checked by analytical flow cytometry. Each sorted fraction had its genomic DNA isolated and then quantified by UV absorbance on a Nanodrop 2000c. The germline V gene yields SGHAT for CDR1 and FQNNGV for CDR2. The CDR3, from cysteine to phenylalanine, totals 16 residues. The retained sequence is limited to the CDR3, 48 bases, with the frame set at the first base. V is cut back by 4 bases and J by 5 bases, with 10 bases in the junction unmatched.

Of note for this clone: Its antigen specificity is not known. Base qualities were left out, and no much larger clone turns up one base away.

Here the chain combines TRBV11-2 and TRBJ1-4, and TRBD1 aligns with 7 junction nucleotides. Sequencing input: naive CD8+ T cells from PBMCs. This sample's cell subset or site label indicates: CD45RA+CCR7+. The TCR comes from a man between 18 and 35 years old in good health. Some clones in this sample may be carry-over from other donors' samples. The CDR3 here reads CASSSFGDSTNEKLFF. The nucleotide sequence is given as TGTGCCAGCAGCTCGTTCGGGGACAGTACAAATGAAAAACTGTTTTTT.